This passage covers 21 T cell receptor beta chains from one sample sequenced in a study of blood T cell repertoires in COVID-19. Repertoires were generated with immunoSEQ multiplex PCR, while TCRdb's copy carries only in-frame clones and drops some. The sample consists of approximately 260,000 clones, approximately 80% of them appearing once. The sample comprised peripheral blood. These receptors came from an elderly woman with active or convalescent COVID-19.

V gene TRBV6-5 combines with J gene TRBJ2-7; maybe TRBD1 (5 bases). This CDR3 is built from 12 residues. Between the trimmed V and J ends, which lost 11 bases and 0 bases, there was a span of 11 bases. Germline lookup yields CDR1 MNHEY and CDR2 SVGAGI. CDR3 region: CAGQGSSYEQYF. CDR3 coding DNA: TGTGCCGGGCAGGGAAGCTCCTACGAGCAGTACTTC.

To note about this clone: At the DNA level, this CDR3 is encoded by other sequences in the same sample as well. The chain joins TRBV20-1 to TRBJ1-2; weak D call: TRBD1 (5 bases). V was shortened by 4 bases and J by 2 bases, with 5 bases between the two germline ends. This CDR3 comprises 11 residues. Germline lookup yields CDR1 DFQATT and CDR2 SNEGSKA (reference sequence). The CDR3 here is CSATGNYGYTF. The CDR3 region has the DNA TGCAGTGCTACAGGGAACTATGGCTACACCTTC.

V and J are TRBV28 and TRBJ2-2, with 8 bases aligning to TRBD2. Per the germline V gene, CDR1 is MDHEN and CDR2 is SYDVKM. Trimming at V came to 7 bases and at J to 1 base, leaving 2 bases not matched to a gene. The CDR3 length is 14 residues. CDR3 coding DNA: TGTGCCAGCACGGGGGGGAGGAACACCGGGGAGCTGTTTTTT. Translated, it gives CASTGGRNTGELFF.

This chain uses TRBV19 with TRBJ1-4, with D perhaps matching TRBD1 (6 bases). Looked up from germline, CDR1 is LNHDA and CDR2 is SQIVND (reference sequence). Trimming took off 3 bases at V and 1 base at J, with 9 bases between the two ends. There are 15 residues in the CDR3. The CDR3 bases are TGTGCCAGTAGTATTCCAGGGGTAACTAATGAAAAACTGTTTTTT. It codes for CASSIPGVTNEKLFF.

This clone turned up a few times. Other DNA sequences in this specimen translate into the identical CDR3. J is TRBJ1-6 and V is TRBV5-1, with 9 bases lining up with TRBD1. There are 15 residues in the CDR3. V dropped 3 bases and J dropped 5; count of bases not matched to a gene: 3. Germline CDR1 is SGHRS and CDR2 is YFSETQ. CDR3: CASSWTGAHNSPLHF. CDR3 sequence (DNA): TGCGCCAGCAGCTGGACAGGGGCCCATAATTCACCCCTCCACTTT. Variable domain in full (rest from reference TRBV5-1 and TRBJ1-6): KAGVTQTPRYLIKTRGQQVTLSCSPISGHRSVSWYQQTPGQGLQFLFEYFSETQRNKGNFPGRFSGRQFSNSRSEMNVSTLELGDSALYLCASSWTGAHNSPLHFGNGTRLTVT.

The chain is built from TRBV11-2 and TRBJ2-2, with 8 bases fitting TRBD2. This CDR3 is built from 17 residues. V was pared by 3 bases and J by 7 bases, with 13 bases of the junction left unmatched. Germline CDR1 SGHAT, CDR2 FQNNGV. CDR3 region: CASSFLLGLVGGGELFF. The CDR3 DNA is TGTGCCAGCAGCTTTCTACTGGGACTAGTTGGCGGCGGGGAGCTGTTTTTT.

The chain has TRBV27 and TRBJ1-1; D gene unclear. Germline lookup yields CDR1 MNHEY and CDR2 SMNVEV (reference sequence). The V gene lost 2 bases and the J gene lost 6 bases, with 7 bases spanning the gap. The CDR3 contains 12 residues. CDR3 DNA sequence: TGTGCCAGCAGTTTAATTGGCTCTGAAGCTTTCTTT. This codes for CASSLIGSEAFF.

J is TRBJ2-7 and V is TRBV30; 7 bases align to TRBD1. V trimming: 0 bases; J trimming: 2 bases; junction bases outside the gene matches: 7. Germline V gene data show CDR1 as GTSNPN and CDR2 as SVGIG (reference sequence). The CDR3 has 15 amino acids. The CDR3 coding sequence is TGTGCCTGGAGTGTGGCAGGACAGGCCCCCTACGAGCAGTACTTC. Translation: CAWSVAGQAPYEQYF.

The rearrangement links TRBV7-2 to TRBJ2-7; 12 bases match TRBD2. This CDR3 has 17 residues. Germline V CDR1 and CDR2: SGHTA, FQGNSA. J was trimmed by 7 bases and V by 1 base; bases with no gene match: 11. CDR3 loop: CASSLGDLAGGPREQYF. CDR3 DNA: TGTGCCAGCAGCTTAGGGGACCTAGCGGGAGGGCCGCGGGAGCAGTACTTC.

This clone was seen once. The chain recombines TRBV5-1 with TRBJ1-2, with 9 bases matching TRBD1. Germline V CDR1 and CDR2: SGHRS, YFSETQ. V lost 0 bases to trimming and J lost 2 bases; unmatched junction nucleotides: 2. The CDR3 loop spans 15 amino acids. CDR3 sequence (DNA): TGCGCCAGCAGCTTGGGGACAGGGGCGAACTATGGCTACACCTTC. Translation gives CASSLGTGANYGYTF. Full variable domain (missing parts from reference TRBV5-1 and TRBJ1-2): KAGVTQTPRYLIKTRGQQVTLSCSPISGHRSVSWYQQTPGQGLQFLFEYFSETQRNKGNFPGRFSGRQFSNSRSEMNVSTLELGDSALYLCASSLGTGANYGYTFGSGTRLTVV.

The chain uses TRBV15 and TRBJ2-7; 10 bases match TRBD2. The CDR3 is 16 amino acids. Unmatched junction bases numbered 7, after V lost 2 bases and J lost 3 bases. From germline, CDR1 is LNHNV and CDR2 YYDKDF (reference sequence). The CDR3 region has the DNA TGTGCCACCAGCAGATCGTCTTCTAGCGGGAGCTACGAGCAGTACTTC. Amino acid sequence: CATSRSSSSGSYEQYF.

V usage is TRBV30 and J usage is TRBJ1-4, with unresolved D. The CDR3 runs to 15 residues. V gave up 0 bases and J gave up 8 bases, with 16 bases separating them. Germline V gene sequence: CDR1 GTSNPN, CDR2 SVGIG (reference sequence). The CDR3, as DNA: TGTGCCTGGAGTGTACGCAATCGTCTGAGGGAAAAACTGTTTTTT. Its protein is CAWSVRNRLREKLFF.

This chain uses TRBV4-1 with TRBJ1-6; D unclear. Between the trimmed V and J ends, which lost 1 base and 7 bases, there was a span of 14 bases. CDR1 is MGHRA and CDR2 is YSYEKL in the germline V gene. CDR3 length equals 16 residues. The CDR3: CASSQGLEETNSPLHF. DNA of the CDR3: TGCGCCAGCAGCCAAGGTCTGGAGGAGACAAATTCACCCCTCCACTTT.

This clone was picked up one time. This chain connects TRBV18 to TRBJ2-1; D remains unclear. The CDR3 is 17 amino acids. Germline lookup yields CDR1 KGHSH and CDR2 LQKENI. Deletions cut 0 bases from V and 0 bases from J, with 12 bases between. The CDR3 sequence is CASSPPASLSSYNEQFF. The DNA for the CDR3 is TGTGCCAGCTCACCACCAGCGAGCCTAAGCTCCTACAATGAGCAGTTCTTC.

This chain connects TRBV18 to TRBJ2-7, with D possibly TRBD1 on 5 matching bases. The germline V gene has CDR1 KGHSH and CDR2 LQKENI. The V end was cut by 1 base, the J end by 0 bases, with 13 bases between. The CDR3 has 16 amino acids. CDR3 sequence: CASSPRTSTTSYEQYF. Written as DNA, the CDR3 is TGTGCCAGCTCACCACGGACAAGCACTACCTCCTACGAGCAGTACTTC.

This rearrangement joins TRBV18 to TRBJ2-7, with 8 bases aligning to TRBD1. J gave up 3 bases and V 2 bases, and 12 bases lay outside the gene matches. Germline CDR1 and CDR2: KGHSH and LQKENI. The CDR3 is made up of 17 amino acids. This CDR3 reads CASSPFGTGGTNYEQYF. The CDR3, as DNA: TGTGCCAGCTCACCATTCGGGACAGGCGGAACTAACTACGAGCAGTACTTC.

The chain is built from TRBV10-3 and TRBJ2-7; the D gene is possibly TRBD1 (5 bases). This CDR3 has 14 residues. The V end lost 9 bases, the J end lost 5 bases, and 20 bases lay between the germline ends. The germline gives CDR1 ENHRY, CDR2 SYGVKD. The chain's CDR3 is CAIHSGPEINEQYF. The CDR3 nucleotides read TGTGCCATTCATTCAGGGCCAGAAATTAACGAGCAGTACTTC.

The chain combines TRBV6-1 with TRBJ2-1; a weak D match, TRBD2 (6 bases). The V gene lost 2 bases and the J gene lost 0 bases, with 14 bases spanning the gap. This CDR3 contains 17 residues. Germline V CDR1 and CDR2: MNHNS, SASEGT. CDR3 sequence (DNA): TGTGCCAGCAGTGAATCGAAGGGAGGAACCTCCTACAATGAGCAGTTCTTC. It translates to CASSESKGGTSYNEQFF.

V gene TRBV2 combines with J gene TRBJ1-4, with TRBD1 matching over 7 bases. Germline CDR1 is SNHLY and CDR2 is FYNNEI. V was clipped by 4 bases and J by 5 bases; unmatched bases: 7. The CDR3 extends over 15 amino acids. The CDR3 bases are TGTGCCAGCAGTGGAAAGGGACAGAAAAATGAAAAACTGTTTTTT. Residues: CASSGKGQKNEKLFF.

The chain couples TRBV27 to TRBJ2-3, with D uncertain. CDR1 and CDR2 (germline): MNHEY, SMNVEV (reference sequence). This CDR3 comprises 15 residues. The germline V and J ends were trimmed by 6 bases and 2 bases, with 15 bases remaining between them. Written as DNA, the CDR3 is TGTGCCAGCAGAAACTTGGGCAGTAACACAGATACGCAGTATTTT. Protein product: CASRNLGSNTDTQYF.

This CDR3 reads CASSRTSSYEQYF. In DNA, the CDR3 is TGTGCCAGCAGCAGGACTAGCTCCTACGAGCAGTACTTC. The V and J genes are TRBV27 and TRBJ2-7, with TRBD2 identical over 7 bases. In germline, CDR1 is MNHEY, CDR2 SMNVEV (reference sequence). The CDR3 covers 13 residues. With V trimmed by 6 bases and J by 0 bases, 2 bases remained unmatched.